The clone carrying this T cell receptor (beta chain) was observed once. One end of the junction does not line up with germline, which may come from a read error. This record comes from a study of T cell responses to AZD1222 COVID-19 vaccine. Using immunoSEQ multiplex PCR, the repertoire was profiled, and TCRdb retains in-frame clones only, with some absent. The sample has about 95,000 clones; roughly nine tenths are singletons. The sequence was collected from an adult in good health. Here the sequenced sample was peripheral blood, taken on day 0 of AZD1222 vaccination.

Written as DNA, the CDR3 is TGTGCCAGCAAGTCTCAGGACTTC. It encodes CASKSQDF. J is TRBJ2-5 and V is TRBV2; D is undetermined. The length of the CDR3 is 8 residues. CDR1 is SNHLY and CDR2 is FYNNEI in the germline V gene. Based on the CDR3 plus reference TRBV2 and TRBJ2-5, the full variable domain is EPEVTQTPSHQVTQMGQEVILRCVPISNHLYFYWYRQILGQKVEFLVSFYNNEISEKSEIFDDQFSVERPDGSNFTLKIRSTKLEDSAMYFCASKSQDFGPGTRLLVL.